This TCR beta chain derives from a study of memory CD4+ T cells and cytomegalovirus serostatus. Study-wide points: Median bootstrapped AUC for CMV status was just over 0.94 originally, around 0.91 US-trained.

Generated by immunoSEQ multiplex PCR, the TCRdb table keeps only in-frame clones and is missing some. Altogether about 46,000 clones are present, around 82% being singletons, with the ten largest covering more than 0.9%. Concerning this clone: The antigen is not known.

The CDR3 consists of 13 residues. V shed 5 bases, J shed 3 bases, and the junction held 4 bases outside the gene matches. The germline gives CDR1 SQVTM, CDR2 ANQGSEA. Single viable CD3+CD4+CD8-CD45RO+ cells were sorted as the memory CD4+ T cells. Sample: memory CD4+ T cells from blood. The origin of this receptor is an adult in good health and CMV-seronegative. The chain is built from TRBV29-1 and TRBJ2-7; 10 positions agree with TRBD2. The CDR3 nucleotides read TGCAGCGTTAGACCTAGCGGGGGCTACGAGCAGTACTTC. Residues: CSVRPSGGYEQYF.